This T cell receptor beta chain was recorded in a study of cytomegalovirus exposure and HLA in healthy donors. Study findings and constraints: Sequences of the TCR beta chain were said to predict the HLA-A and HLA-B alleles of most subjects accurately.

The PCR made use of 60 Vbeta and 13 Jbeta primers. The assay was immunoSEQ multiplex PCR, and TCRdb's table has in-frame clones only and misses some. The sample has about 100,000 clones, 79% seen once. CDR3 size: 16 residues. The V and J ends lost 0 bases and 0 bases respectively, with 9 bases between them. Germline V gene sequence: CDR1 LNHNV, CDR2 YYDKDF (reference sequence). Only a few counts were recorded for this clone. What it binds is not known. Material for sequencing was PBMCs. The clonotype was recovered from a woman between 40 and 55 years old in good health and CMV-seronegative. This chain links TRBV15 with TRBJ1-3; no clear D. For the CDR3, the DNA is TGTGCCACCAGCAGAGATTCCTCAGACTCTGGAAACACCATATATTTT. This sequence encodes CATSRDSSDSGNTIYF.